The 21 T cell receptor beta chains listed next were all sequenced from one sample in a study of blood T cell repertoires in COVID-19. The data were produced by immunoSEQ multiplex PCR, yet TCRdb's version contains in-frame clones alone and is incomplete. Among around 83,000 clones listed, roughly 84% were seen once. Sequencing was done on a sample of peripheral blood. These receptors all stem from a woman between 70 and 85 years old with acute or convalescent COVID-19.

The chain recombines TRBV28 with TRBJ1-3; D remains unclear. V lost 8 bases and J lost 0, with 8 bases in between. CDR1 MDHEN and CDR2 SYDVKM come from the germline V gene. The CDR3 contains 13 residues. The CDR3 protein is CASLQVSGNTIYF. DNA of the CDR3: TGTGCCAGCCTGCAGGTCTCTGGAAACACCATATATTTT.

The chain couples TRBV6-2 or TRBV6-3 to TRBJ2-7, with D possibly being TRBD1 (6 bases). There are 13 residues in the CDR3. V was trimmed by 4 bases and J by 3 bases, leaving 10 bases between them. Per the germline V gene, CDR1 is MNHEY and CDR2 is SVGEGT. CDR3 protein: CASSFPDSYEQYV. The CDR3, as DNA: TGTGCCAGCAGTTTTCCGGACAGCTACGAGCAGTACGTC.

The rearrangement uses TRBV24-1 and TRBJ2-1; perhaps TRBD2 as D (6 bases). The CDR3 totals 16 residues. Trimming took off 4 bases at V and 9 bases at J, with 21 bases between the two ends. The germline V gene has CDR1 KGHDR and CDR2 SFDVKD. CDR3: CATSDPLALGVGEQFF. CDR3 bases: TGTGCCACCAGTGACCCTCTAGCGCTCGGGGTGGGTGAGCAGTTCTTC.

The chain joins TRBV6-5 to TRBJ1-3; D is possibly TRBD1 (6 bases). Germline V gene lookup returns CDR1 MNHEY and CDR2 SVGAGI. V was trimmed by 6 bases and J by 0 bases, leaving 12 bases between them. CDR3 size: 15 residues. CDR3: CASSRDTVSGNTIYF. The CDR3 DNA reads TGTGCCAGCAGCCGGGACACAGTCTCTGGAAACACCATATATTTT.

The chain uses TRBV6-5 and TRBJ2-1, with 7 bases that match TRBD2. V shed 0 bases and J 9 bases; nucleotides not matched to a gene: 5. Germline loops: CDR1 MNHEY, CDR2 SVGAGI. This CDR3 region has 14 residues. CDR3 residues: CASSYSISGGEQFF. The CDR3 DNA sequence: TGTGCCAGCAGTTACTCGATATCGGGGGGTGAGCAGTTCTTC.

The chain uses TRBV15 and TRBJ2-3, with 15 bases matching TRBD2. Trimming cost V 0 bases and J 5 bases; bases outside gene matches: 6. CDR3 size: 18 residues. Germline loops: CDR1 LNHNV, CDR2 YYDKDF (reference sequence). This CDR3 reads CATSRDRTSGRAKDTQYF. The CDR3 DNA follows: TGTGCCACCAGCAGAGATAGGACTAGCGGGAGGGCCAAAGATACGCAGTATTTT.

This chain uses TRBV21-1 with TRBJ2-7; the DNA was not used to check the table's D call, TRBD1. TRBV21-1 has pseudogene status. The CDR3 length is 15 residues. As DNA, the CDR3 is TGTGCCAGCAGCAGGGACAGCTCCCTTACCTACGAGCAGTACGTC. It translates to CASSRDSSLTYEQYV.

The chain links TRBV28 to TRBJ1-1; 7 nucleotides line up with TRBD1. Trimming removed 7 bases from V and 7 bases from J; junction bases left unmatched: 12. Germline CDR1 and CDR2: MDHEN and SYDVKM. The length of the CDR3 is 14 residues. CDR3 DNA: TGTGCCAGCACGCGGGGTGGAGGGGGCGGTGAAGCTTTCTTT. This sequence encodes CASTRGGGGGEAFF.

This sequence joins TRBV7-9 and TRBJ2-7, with TRBD1 matching 8 bases. This CDR3 is 15 amino acids long. V shed 1 base and J 1 base; nucleotides not matched to a gene: 3. CDR1 is SEHNR and CDR2 is FQNEAQ in the germline V gene (reference sequence). The CDR3 DNA is TGTGCCAGCAGCTTAGACAGGGGGAATTCCTACGAGCAGTACGTC. Translation: CASSLDRGNSYEQYV.

The chain links TRBV6-6 to TRBJ2-1; TRBD1 matches at 9 bases. V shed 4 bases and J 5 bases; nucleotides not matched to a gene: 6. Looked up from germline, CDR1 is MNHNY and CDR2 is SVGAGI (reference sequence). This CDR3 comprises 15 residues. CDR3 residues: CASSSRDRVDNEQFF. The CDR3 nucleotides read TGTGCCAGCAGTTCGAGGGACAGGGTGGACAATGAGCAGTTCTTC.

This chain joins TRBV15 and TRBJ1-2; the D is unclear. The CDR3 is made up of 16 amino acids. The germline gives CDR1 LNHNV, CDR2 YYDKDF (reference sequence). V gave up 1 base and J gave up 8 bases, with 20 bases separating them. DNA of the CDR3: TGTGCCACCAGCAGAGCCCCCCGGCGGGTTGTGGGCGGCTACACCTTC. It codes for CATSRAPRRVVGGYTF.

The chain is built from TRBV28 and TRBJ1-5; a weak D match, TRBD1 (6 bases). The V gene lost 3 bases and the J gene lost 0 bases, with 9 bases spanning the gap. The germline CDR1 and CDR2 sequences are MDHEN and SYDVKM. This CDR3 comprises 15 residues. The CDR3 bases are TGTGCCAGCAGTTTCGGGGGGGCTAGCAATCAGCCCCAGCATTTT. It is translated as CASSFGGASNQPQHF.

This clone was counted at least ten times. V gene TRBV10-3 combines with J gene TRBJ1-6; weak D call: TRBD1 (5 bases). Per germline, CDR1 ENHRY and CDR2 SYGVKD. V lost 0 bases, J lost 9 bases, and 9 bases lay in between. The CDR3 runs to 14 residues. This CDR3 reads CAISESTGTSPLHF. CDR3 nucleotides: TGTGCCATCAGTGAGTCAACAGGAACTTCACCCCTCCACTTT.

V and J are TRBV5-1 and TRBJ1-6; TRBD1 matches at 9 bases. Germline-derived CDR1 and CDR2 are SGHRS and YFSETQ. The ends lost 4 bases at V and 7 bases at J; junction bases unmatched: 3. The CDR3 has 14 residues. DNA for the CDR3: TGCGCCAGCAGCCGGGACAGGGAGAATTCACCCCTCCACTTT. It specifies CASSRDRENSPLHF.

This clone was seen once. CDR3 nucleotides: TGTGCCAGCAGTCATGGCTACGGGACAACTGGAAACACCATATATTTT. Protein product: CASSHGYGTTGNTIYF. The chain employs TRBV28 and TRBJ1-3, with a possible D match to TRBD1 (6 bases). The CDR3 contains 16 residues. The V gene lost 5 bases and the J gene lost 2 bases, with 16 bases spanning the gap. CDR1 is MDHEN, CDR2 SYDVKM, per germline.

This rearrangement joins TRBV27 to TRBJ2-2; possible D gene TRBD2, 5 bases. The germline V gene encodes CDR1 MNHEY and CDR2 SMNVEV (reference sequence). The CDR3 runs to 18 residues. Trimming left V 5 bases short and J 6 bases short, with 25 bases between. The CDR3 coding sequence is TGTGCCAGCAGTCCGAGAGTACGAGGGATCCGTGGGGCCGGGGAGCTGTTTTTT. As protein: CASSPRVRGIRGAGELFF.

J is TRBJ2-3 and V is TRBV5-1; D is perhaps TRBD1 (6 bases). CDR3 length: 15 amino acids. V lost 4 bases to trimming and J lost 3 bases, with 15 bases between them. The germline gives CDR1 SGHRS, CDR2 YFSETQ. CDR3 nucleotides: TGCGCCAGCAGCCTCCGGGACACCCGGACAGATACGCAGTATTTT. Translation gives CASSLRDTRTDTQYF.

CDR3 in amino acids: CATSGASGRAAGANVLTF. In DNA, the CDR3 is TGTGCCACCAGTGGGGCTAGCGGGAGGGCAGCTGGGGCCAACGTCCTGACTTTC. The rearrangement links TRBV24-1 to TRBJ2-6; 12 bases match TRBD2. Losses at the gene ends were 5 bases for V and 2 bases for J; bases not matched to a gene: 6. The CDR3 extends over 18 amino acids. Germline V gene lookup returns CDR1 KGHDR and CDR2 SFDVKD.

The CDR3 bases are TGTGCCAGCAGCTTAGCGGCGGGTGGCAGTTCCAATGAGCAGTTCTTC. Amino acid sequence: CASSLAAGGSSNEQFF. The rearrangement joins TRBV11-3 to TRBJ2-1; TRBD2 might be the D (5 bases). Deletions cut 1 base from V and 6 bases from J, with 16 bases between. CDR3 length equals 16 residues. Germline lookup yields CDR1 SGHNT and CDR2 YENEEA.

V usage is TRBV6-4 and J usage is TRBJ2-2, with 10 nucleotides matching TRBD1. Trimming cost V 6 bases and J 6 bases; bases outside gene matches: 4. The germline CDR1 and CDR2 sequences are MRHNA and SNTAGT. The CDR3 loop spans 14 amino acids. In DNA, the CDR3 is TGTGCCAGCAGCCAGACAGGGGGCTCCGGGGAGCTGTTTTTT. Its translation: CASSQTGGSGELFF.

The chain joins TRBV20-1 to TRBJ1-2; possible D gene TRBD1, 6 bases. V was trimmed by 3 bases and J by 4 bases, leaving 15 bases between them. The CDR3 contains 14 residues. CDR1 is DFQATT, CDR2 SNEGSKA, per germline (reference sequence). CDR3 in amino acids: CSASSYRAPYGYTF. In DNA, the CDR3 is TGCAGTGCTAGTTCATACAGGGCGCCCTATGGCTACACCTTC.